This record looks at one TCR beta chain sequence and its context. Roughly 0.45 to 1 ug RNA was reverse transcribed with random hexamers. The immunoSEQ assay covered 54 Vbeta and 13 Jbeta segments for CDR3. TCRdb ran MiXCR on the immunoSEQ multiplex PCR reads and lists one entry per CDR3 protein. The sample contains a few hundred thousand distinct CDR3 sequences, more than 80% of which appear only once. The data derive from a study of CD8 T cells in Susac syndrome. V was shortened by 4 bases and J by 1 base, with 16 bases between the two germline ends. This CDR3 has 16 residues. Germline CDR1 is SGHDT and CDR2 is YYEEEE.

The V call is TRBV5-6, the J call TRBJ2-3; TRBD2 might be the D (7 bases). The receptor's source is a human donor with multiple sclerosis. Sample: CD8+ T cells from PBMCs. This CDR3 reads CASSLDSGDGTDTQYF. DNA for the CDR3: TGTGCCAGCAGCCTGGACAGCGGGGATGGCACAGATACGCAGTATTTT.